This T cell receptor beta chain was obtained from a study of chemoradiotherapy in HPV16-positive cancers. Study overall: A couple of HPV16-positive patients' cells yielded candidate HPV-specific clones and common motifs. Findings and limits, study-wide: Non-HPV-specific T cells did not expand in tumors during treatment, whereas candidate HPV-specific clones and E7-related motifs did. Functional assays defining HPV-specific T cells used only two HPV16-positive patients.

Per germline, CDR1 SNHLY and CDR2 FYNNEI. V lost 5 bases, J lost 4 bases, and 9 bases lay in between. The CDR3 is 12 residues long. Data came from immunoSEQ multiplex PCR; TCRdb stores just in-frame clones and leaves some out. The sample holds approximately 1,000 clones; about 90% are singletons and the top ten take under 15%. This clone was counted a single time. What it binds is unknown. The TCR comes from a human donor with HPV-associated anogenital cancer. The sequences come from tumor tissue, collected from a patient who underwent chemoradiotherapy. The genes are TRBV2 and TRBJ2-7; no clear D gene. CDR3 coding DNA: TGTGCCAGCAGTCAGGATCTATACGAGCAGTACTTC. Translation gives CASSQDLYEQYF.